The next 32 T cell receptor beta chains were all read from a single sample in a study of shared clonotypes between healthy human individuals. Repertoires were generated with immunoSEQ multiplex PCR, while TCRdb's copy carries only in-frame clones and drops some. The sample yields about 480,000 clones, about 79% seen once. The sequencing input was PBMCs. The receptors were sampled from a woman aged 35 to 49 in good health. Some clones in this sample may be carry-over from other donors' samples.

The J gene is TRBJ2-7, the V gene TRBV11-2; 10 nucleotides align to TRBD2. Germline CDR1 and CDR2: SGHAT and FQNNGV. V lost 0 bases to trimming and J lost 6 bases; unmatched junction nucleotides: 5. CDR3 length: 15 residues. CDR3 sequence reads: CASSLDPAGGTEQYF. As DNA, the CDR3 is TGTGCCAGCAGCTTAGATCCAGCGGGAGGGACCGAGCAGTACTTC.

The chain employs TRBV7-2 and TRBJ2-7, with D perhaps matching TRBD1 (6 bases). This CDR3 has 13 residues. V was pared by 5 bases and J by 4 bases, with 12 bases between. Germline V gives CDR1 SGHTA, CDR2 FQGNSA. The CDR3 coding sequence is TGTGCCAGCAGCGCACAGGGTTCGTACGAGCAGTACTTC. It specifies CASSAQGSYEQYF.

This clone was seen ten or more times. This CDR3 reads CASTWERESSYNEQFF. For the CDR3, the DNA is TGTGCCAGCACCTGGGAGCGGGAGAGCTCCTACAATGAGCAGTTCTTC. The J gene is TRBJ2-1, the V gene TRBV27; 8 bases agree with TRBD2. V trimming: 7 bases; J trimming: 0 bases; junction bases outside the gene matches: 8. The CDR3 contains 16 residues. Germline V CDR1 and CDR2: MNHEY, SMNVEV (reference sequence).

The rearrangement joins TRBV2 to TRBJ1-5; D is perhaps TRBD1 (6 bases). CDR3 length: 13 amino acids. The V gene lost 6 bases and the J gene lost 5 bases, with 11 bases spanning the gap. The germline V gene encodes CDR1 SNHLY and CDR2 FYNNEI. The CDR3 here is CASRNRADQPQHF. CDR3 coding DNA: TGTGCCAGCAGAAACAGGGCGGATCAGCCCCAGCATTTT.

The chain joins TRBV18 to TRBJ2-2, with 12 bases aligning to TRBD1. The V gene end was trimmed by 1 base and the J gene end by 3 bases; junction bases not matched to a gene: 9. The CDR3 extends over 19 amino acids. The germline V gene encodes CDR1 KGHSH and CDR2 LQKENI. The CDR3 sequence is CASSPLGTGGPPYTGELFF. The DNA of the CDR3 is TGTGCCAGCTCACCACTTGGGACAGGGGGCCCCCCCTACACCGGGGAGCTGTTTTTT.

The chain employs TRBV27 and TRBJ2-5; 8 nucleotides match TRBD1. This CDR3 is built from 15 residues. With V trimmed by 5 bases and J by 1 base, 6 bases remained unmatched. CDR1 and CDR2 (germline): MNHEY, SMNVEV (reference sequence). The CDR3 region has the DNA TGTGCCAGCAGTGCCATGGGACAGGCCCAAGAGACCCAGTACTTC. Amino acid sequence: CASSAMGQAQETQYF.

This sequence joins TRBV21-1 and TRBJ2-5; TRBD2 reflects the table's D call only, with no check against the DNA. TRBV21-1 is a pseudogene segment. This CDR3 is 15 amino acids long. The CDR3 region is CASSKGTSGRETQYF. The CDR3 nucleotides are TGTGCCAGCAGCAAAGGGACTAGCGGGAGAGAGACCCAGTACTTC.

The rearrangement joins TRBV19 to TRBJ2-1, with D tentatively TRBD1 (5 bases). There are 13 residues in the CDR3. The V end was cut by 3 bases, the J end by 6 bases, with 9 bases between. The V gene's germline CDR1 is LNHDA and CDR2 SQIVND (reference sequence). The CDR3 loop reads CASSMGGANEQFF. CDR3 nucleotides: TGTGCCAGTAGTATGGGTGGGGCCAATGAGCAGTTCTTC.

This clone was counted a few times. The chain has TRBV28 and TRBJ1-2; possibly TRBD1 for D (6 bases). CDR3 length equals 17 residues. V lost 4 bases and J lost 8, with 26 bases in between. Germline CDR1 MDHEN, CDR2 SYDVKM. The DNA for the CDR3 is TGTGCCAGCAGTTCCTTCCCCGGTGGGGGGCGCAAACGAGGCTACACCTTC. Translated: CASSSFPGGGRKRGYTF.

The chain couples TRBV10-2 to TRBJ2-3, with D perhaps matching TRBD2 (6 bases). Between the trimmed V and J ends, which lost 5 bases and 2 bases, there was a span of 14 bases. CDR1 is WSHSY and CDR2 is SAAADI in the germline V gene. The CDR3 has 15 amino acids. CDR3 nucleotide sequence: TGCGCCAGCAGTCTCAAGCGGGTACCCACAGATACGCAGTATTTT. It specifies CASSLKRVPTDTQYF.

The chain recombines TRBV7-8 with TRBJ2-5; 7 bases are a match to TRBD1. CDR3 length: 16 amino acids. V dropped 2 bases and J dropped 1; count of bases not matched to a gene: 7. Germline V gene data show CDR1 as SGHVS and CDR2 as FQNEAQ. CDR3 coding DNA: TGTGCCAGCAGCTTATCACAGGGGATGCGCCAAGAGACCCAGTACTTC. It codes for CASSLSQGMRQETQYF.

The rearrangement joins TRBV5-1 to TRBJ2-3; the D call may be TRBD1 or TRBD2 (5 bases each). Trimming took 5 bases from V and 2 from J, leaving 15 bases between them. The germline CDR1 and CDR2 sequences are SGHRS and YFSETQ. This CDR3 is built from 15 residues. The CDR3 region has the DNA TGCGCCAGCAGGTCGGGACGGGGCTCCACAGATACGCAGTATTTT. It is translated as CASRSGRGSTDTQYF.

The CDR3 DNA follows: TGTGCCAGCAACCGGGGACTAGCGGGATCCAGTGAGCAGTTCTTC. It codes for CASNRGLAGSSEQFF. V is TRBV5-6 and J is TRBJ2-1; 13 nucleotides match TRBD2. This CDR3 has 15 amino acids. V dropped 6 bases and J dropped 9; count of bases not matched to a gene: 9. CDR1 is SGHDT and CDR2 is YYEEEE in the germline V gene.

This clone has only a few counts. V gene TRBV15 combines with J gene TRBJ2-1; tentatively, D is TRBD2 (5 bases). This CDR3 contains 17 residues. Germline-derived CDR1 and CDR2 are LNHNV and YYDKDF (reference sequence). Trimming stripped 0 bases from V and 0 bases from J, with 12 bases between. This CDR3 reads CATSRDQAGRSYNEQFF. DNA of the CDR3: TGTGCCACCAGCAGAGATCAGGCGGGCCGCTCCTACAATGAGCAGTTCTTC.

The CDR3 spells CASSTPGRATYEQYF. The CDR3 coding sequence is TGTGCCAGCTCCACCCCTGGTCGTGCGACCTACGAGCAGTACTTC. J is TRBJ2-7 and V is TRBV28; D is ambiguous. This CDR3 has 15 amino acids. The germline V gene has CDR1 MDHEN and CDR2 SYDVKM. The ends were cut back, 8 bases at V and 2 bases at J, with 19 bases in the middle.

V and J are TRBV7-2 and TRBJ2-1, with 9 bases lining up with TRBD2. CDR1 is SGHTA and CDR2 is FQGNSA in the germline V gene. V was clipped by 5 bases and J by 7 bases; unmatched bases: 6. The CDR3 is 14 residues long. Written as DNA, the CDR3 is TGTGCCAGCAGCCCGGGACTAGCTACGAATGAGCAGTTCTTC. It translates to CASSPGLATNEQFF.

The gene calls are TRBV5-1 and TRBJ2-5; 10 bases fit TRBD1. Per germline, CDR1 SGHRS and CDR2 YFSETQ. The V segment lost 4 bases and the J segment 1 base; nucleotides outside the gene matches: 4. The CDR3 spans 15 residues. The CDR3 loop is CASSIRDRGQETQYF. For the CDR3, the DNA is TGCGCCAGCAGCATCCGGGACAGGGGCCAAGAGACCCAGTACTTC.

This clone was seen a single time. The chain couples TRBV28 to TRBJ1-1, with 9 bases matching TRBD1. Germline values: CDR1 MDHEN, CDR2 SYDVKM. The CDR3 sequence is 16 residues long. Trimming cost V 6 bases and J 2 bases; bases outside gene matches: 10. The CDR3 DNA reads TGTGCCAGCAGCCCGTGGGGACAGGGAAGAAACACTGAAGCTTTCTTT. Its translation is CASSPWGQGRNTEAFF.

The gene calls are TRBV19 and TRBJ2-1; 10 bases agree with TRBD2. Germline loops: CDR1 LNHDA, CDR2 SQIVND (reference sequence). V trimming: 7 bases; J trimming: 10 bases; junction bases outside the gene matches: 7. This CDR3 comprises 13 residues. This CDR3 is CASNFPSGSEQFF. CDR3 bases: TGTGCCAGTAACTTCCCTAGCGGGAGCGAGCAGTTCTTC.

This clone was detected ten times or more. The chain recombines TRBV5-4 with TRBJ2-1, with 9 nucleotides matching TRBD1. The germline gives CDR1 SGHNT, CDR2 YYREEE (reference sequence). This CDR3 region has 14 residues. Losses at the gene ends were 0 bases for V and 5 bases for J; bases not matched to a gene: 0. The CDR3 DNA reads TGTGCCAGCAGCTTGGGGGACAGGGACAATGAGCAGTTCTTC. Protein: CASSLGDRDNEQFF.

The genes are TRBV1 and TRBJ2-3. TRBV1 is termed a pseudogene. CDR3 length: 16 residues. The CDR3, as DNA: TGCACCAGCAGCCAAGATGAGGGACGCTGTGCAGATACGCAGTATTTT. This encodes CTSSQDEGRCADTQYF.

The rearrangement links TRBV7-2 to TRBJ2-2; 12 bases align to TRBD2. The trim removed 5 bases at V and 3 bases at J, leaving 4 bases unmatched. The CDR3 totals 16 residues. The germline CDR1 and CDR2 sequences are SGHTA and FQGNSA. CDR3 region: CASSLGLAGYTGELFF. CDR3 nucleotide sequence: TGTGCCAGCAGCCTAGGACTAGCGGGATACACCGGGGAGCTGTTTTTT.

This CDR3 is CASSTTPRGPAAQPQHF. CDR3 bases: TGTGCCAGCAGCACTACGCCCAGGGGCCCAGCGGCCCAGCCCCAGCATTTT. This rearrangement joins TRBV7-3 to TRBJ1-5; tentatively, D is TRBD1 (6 bases). Trimming stripped 5 bases from V and 7 bases from J, with 24 bases between. The length of the CDR3 is 17 residues. CDR1 is SGHTA, CDR2 FQGTGA, per germline.

The chain is built from TRBV7-2 and TRBJ1-1; TRBD1 matches 8 bases. The CDR3 covers 16 residues. The germline gives CDR1 SGHTA, CDR2 FQGNSA. With 5 bases clipped from V and 6 bases from J, the junction kept 14 bases outside the gene matches. DNA for the CDR3: TGTGCCAGCAGCGCCGGACAGGGTTTCTCTTACGCTGAAGCTTTCTTT. Amino acids: CASSAGQGFSYAEAFF.

This CDR3 reads CASSQEHGEQFF. CDR3 nucleotide sequence: TGTGCCAGCAGCCAAGAGCATGGTGAGCAGTTCTTC. The V and J genes are TRBV4-2 and TRBJ2-1; no clear D. The V gene's germline CDR1 is LGHNA and CDR2 YNFKEQ. With 0 bases removed from V and 9 bases from J, the gap between germline ends came to 6 bases. CDR3 size: 12 residues.

The chain employs TRBV11-1 and TRBJ2-2; the match to TRBD2 covers 8 bases. There are 17 residues in the CDR3. Germline V gene data show CDR1 as SGHAT and CDR2 as FQDESV (reference sequence). The V segment lost 3 bases and the J segment 6 bases; nucleotides outside the gene matches: 12. The CDR3 region has the DNA TGTGCCAGCAGCTTTATTGGCCGGGGGGGTATGGCCGGGGAGCTGTTTTTT. It is translated as CASSFIGRGGMAGELFF.

V usage is TRBV5-1 and J usage is TRBJ2-7; 7 nucleotides agree with TRBD1. From germline, CDR1 is SGHRS and CDR2 YFSETQ. CDR3 length: 12 residues. Trimming removed 1 base from V and 6 bases from J; junction bases left unmatched: 1. The DNA of the CDR3 is TGCGCCAGCAGCTTGAGGGGGCGCGAGCAGTACTTC. Its translation is CASSLRGREQYF.

This chain connects TRBV12-5 to TRBJ2-2, with 10 bases that match TRBD2. Germline assignment: CDR1 LGHNT and CDR2 FRNRAP. The CDR3 runs 16 residues. The ends lost 0 bases at V and 6 bases at J; junction bases unmatched: 4. This CDR3 reads CASGLVVGLAAGELFF. In DNA, the CDR3 is TGTGCTAGTGGTTTGGTAGTCGGACTAGCGGCCGGGGAGCTGTTTTTT.

This clone was seen ten or more times. V gene TRBV27 combines with J gene TRBJ2-7; maybe TRBD2 (5 bases). The CDR3 sequence is 13 residues long. CDR1 is MNHEY and CDR2 is SMNVEV in the germline V gene (reference sequence). Trimming pared 6 bases from V and 5 bases from J, leaving 14 bases between. CDR3 bases: TGTGCCAGCAGGGGTAGGACTGGCCACGAGCAGTACTTC. This translates into CASRGRTGHEQYF.

The J gene is TRBJ1-2, the V gene TRBV7-8; D not resolved. Germline V gene lookup returns CDR1 SGHVS and CDR2 FQNEAQ. The V gene lost 5 bases and the J gene lost 3 bases, with 10 bases spanning the gap. This CDR3 spans 13 amino acids. CDR3 sequence (DNA): TGTGCCAGCAGCCTCCAGGAAGACTATGGCTACACCTTC. Its protein is CASSLQEDYGYTF. Full variable domain (remainder filled in from reference TRBV7-8 and TRBJ1-2): GAGVSQSPRYKVAKRGQDVALRCDPISGHVSLFWYQQALGQGPEFLTYFQNEAQLDKSGLPSDRFFAERPEGSVSTLKIQRTQQEDSAVYLCASSLQEDYGYTFGSGTRLTVV.

The gene calls are TRBV19 and TRBJ2-3; D gene unclear. The germline V gene has CDR1 LNHDA and CDR2 SQIVND (reference sequence). V lost 1 base and J lost 0, with 5 bases in between. The CDR3 sequence is 14 residues long. In DNA, the CDR3 is TGTGCCAGTAGTATAGTACACAGCACAGATACGCAGTATTTT. It codes for CASSIVHSTDTQYF.

This rearrangement joins TRBV28 to TRBJ1-5; D not certain. Deletions cut 7 bases from V and 2 bases from J, with 15 bases between. Per the germline V gene, CDR1 is MDHEN and CDR2 is SYDVKM. The CDR3 contains 15 residues. The CDR3 reads CASNSLGNGNQPQHF. Here the CDR3 DNA reads TGTGCCAGCAATTCCCTAGGGAACGGCAATCAGCCCCAGCATTTT.